This paragraph reports one T cell receptor (beta chain). The antigen it recognizes is unknown. No qualities accompany the bases; no much larger clone lies one base away. Library generation was performed with 5' RACE. For sequencing, an Illumina HiSeq 2500 was employed. A second PCR of about 7 to 12 cycles was run with a J-beta primer mix and a sample-barcoded 5' primer. Each TCR beta cDNA molecule received a unique molecular identifier from a template-switch 5' adaptor carrying 12 random nucleotides. Each sample yielded at least 2.5 million CDR3-containing paired-end reads. All of the RNA was converted into first-strand cDNA using the Mint cDNA synthesis kit, with a TRBC-specific oligonucleotide serving as the primer. Following uracil-DNA glycosylase treatment, all cDNA underwent a first 18-cycle PCR with the universal primers M1SS and BC2_uni_R. In the source study's methods: Normalization of each sample was performed by random selection of 1 million high-quality reads, each carrying a distinct molecular identifier. Instead of being binned into consensus sequences, reads that shared molecular identifiers were thrown out. MiTCR, with a Q25 quality threshold and the strictest error-elimination algorithm, was used for CDR3 identification, clonotype clustering and error correction. A nonparametric unseen species model with Euler transformation was used to estimate lower-bound total TCR beta diversity. TCRdb reanalyzed the raw reads on its own, using fastp at Q25 for trimming and MiXCR for clone calling, and kept in-frame beta chains. Each CDR3 protein appears once, grouped with its most common genes and DNA. These V and J calls derive from TCRdb rather than the authors' analysis. For this sample the table gives around 1.5 million distinct CDR3 sequences, of which 30% to 35% were detected only once. Approximately 10% of the sample is taken by the ten largest.

The 40 or so donors, aged about 6 to 95 years, were systemically healthy Caucasian individuals from Russia. Each donor gave about 9.7 milliliters of peripheral blood, drawn into EDTA-treated Vacutainer tubes. Ficoll-Paque density-gradient centrifugation was used to isolate PBMCs, with at least 7 million obtained per sample. Trizol reagent was used to extract total RNA from PBMCs, with at least 5 micrograms per sample. For every donor, flow cytometry on a PBMC aliquot measured the percentage of naive CD45RAhigh/CD27high T cells. These data belong to a study of blood T cells in healthy people across ages (dated by TCRdb to the mid-2010s). In the study overall: In model experiments, template switching captured roughly one uniquely barcoded TCR beta cDNA molecule for every two T cells. Age-related changes in TCR beta repertoire diversity were measured in the study by deep sequencing normalized with unique cDNA molecular identifiers. Donors were grouped into four age groups: young (average 16 years), middle-aged (roughly 37), aged (approximately 67) and long-lived (approximately 75). To avoid experimental bias, donors of different ages were distributed randomly across sequencing lanes. The study analyzed two additional independent replicas of 1 million unique cDNA reads from the same blood draw for two donors, one aged 18 to 30 and one aged 80 or older.

The investigation overall reported the following: The long-lived group showed more naive CD4+ T cells, fewer expanded clones and increased TCR diversity than the aged group, suggesting age selection. Because donor CMV infection status was unknown, age-related changes in expanded clonotypes were potentially confounded. Because profiling used bulk unsorted PBMCs, naive and antigen-experienced compartments could not be compared conclusively. A strong correlation was found between observed TCR beta diversity and the percentage of naive T cells measured by flow cytometry. Estimates of total diversity based on one million sequenced T cells were regarded as lower bounds and as underestimates. Observed TCR beta diversity per million T cells fell roughly linearly with age, and a significant reduction was already apparent by age about 36.

Cut back by 4 bases and 1 base, the V and J ends lie 14 bases apart. Per the germline V gene (reference sequence), GTSNPN is the CDR1 and SVGIG is the CDR2. There are 14 amino acids in the CDR3, from cysteine to phenylalanine inclusive. Left in the record is the CDR3 DNA by itself, 42 bases read in frame from the first base. Sequencing was done on a sample of blood. Recombination connected TRBV30 to TRBJ2-7; TRBD2 is a possible D gene, resting on 6 matching bases. The source is a woman aged 25 to 39 in good health. The bases are TGTGCCTGGAACCGGGACTCCGGATCCTACGAGCAGTACTTC. Its translation reads: CAWNRDSGSYEQYF.